This T cell receptor (beta chain) was sequenced in a study of blood T cell repertoires in COVID-19. The participants were between about 18 and 95 years old and came from under 25 US areas. The study counted Cohort 3 donors as recovered given two negative PCRs, clearance, or symptom resolution. Per the original methods: Reference gene primer amplification gave nucleated cell count estimates. Produced via immunoSEQ multiplex PCR; TCRdb's table is partial and in-frame only. That table gives V, J and clone size, and the DNA gave D and trimming. The repertoire consists of around 310,000 clones, with around 92% occurring once and the leading ten covering just under 9.5%. The receptor's source is a woman in her thirties who had recovered from COVID-19. Sequenced material: PBMCs or T cells enriched from blood (not recorded which).

CDR3 protein: CASSLARAEYAEQFF. The CDR3 DNA reads as TGTGCCAGCAGCTTAGCGCGGGCGGAATATGCTGAGCAGTTCTTC. The chain links TRBV7-6 to TRBJ2-1; possibly TRBD2 for D (5 bases). Per the germline V gene, CDR1 is SGHVS and CDR2 is FNYEAQ. V lost 0 bases to trimming and J lost 9 bases, with 15 bases between them. The CDR3 is 15 amino acids.